The 28 T cell receptor beta chains listed next were all sequenced from one sample in a study of blood T cell repertoires in COVID-19. The method was immunoSEQ multiplex PCR; TCRdb's version includes in-frame clones alone and lacks a portion of them. The sample lists about 370,000 clones, 80% to 90% occurring once. The specimen sequenced was PBMCs or T cells enriched from blood (not recorded which). All receptors derive from a young man who had recovered from COVID-19.

This chain uses TRBV7-2 with TRBJ1-1; 10 bases agree with TRBD1. The V segment lost 2 bases and the J segment 4 bases; nucleotides outside the gene matches: 1. The V gene's germline CDR1 is SGHTA and CDR2 FQGNSA. The length of the CDR3 is 14 residues. CDR3 residues: CASSLRTGGTEAFF. CDR3 in DNA: TGTGCCAGCAGCTTAAGGACAGGGGGCACTGAAGCTTTCTTT. Complete variable domain (other parts from reference TRBV7-2 and TRBJ1-1): GAGVSQSPSNKVTEKGKDVELRCDPISGHTALYWYRQSLGQGLEFLIYFQGNSAPDKSGLPSDRFSAERTGGSVSTLTIQRTQQEDSAVYLCASSLRTGGTEAFFGQGTRLTVV.

This clone was observed a single time. The V gene is TRBV18, the J gene TRBJ1-1; D perhaps matches TRBD1 (5 bases). The CDR3 has 14 amino acids. Germline V gives CDR1 KGHSH, CDR2 LQKENI. V lost 0 bases to trimming and J lost 4 bases, with 9 bases between them. The chain's CDR3 is CASSPPGAGTEAFF. The CDR3 nucleotides read TGTGCCAGCTCACCACCTGGGGCTGGCACTGAAGCTTTCTTT.

The chain combines TRBV4-3 with TRBJ2-1; a weak D match, TRBD1 (5 bases). Germline V gene lookup returns CDR1 LGHNA and CDR2 YSLEER. This CDR3 region has 15 residues. The germline V and J ends were trimmed by 0 bases and 4 bases, with 10 bases remaining between them. CDR3 in amino acids: CASSQDYRGYNEQFF. In DNA, the CDR3 is TGCGCCAGCAGCCAAGATTATAGGGGATACAATGAGCAGTTCTTC.

The V gene is TRBV4-3, the J gene TRBJ2-7; D is unresolved. The CDR3 spans 13 residues. V was trimmed by 0 bases and J by 2 bases, leaving 5 bases between them. Germline lookup yields CDR1 LGHNA and CDR2 YSLEER. The CDR3 loop is CASSQDKPYEQYF. The CDR3 DNA follows: TGCGCCAGCAGCCAAGACAAGCCCTACGAGCAGTACTTC.

V gene TRBV6-2 or TRBV6-3 combines with J gene TRBJ2-3; tentatively, D is TRBD2 (5 bases). V was clipped by 5 bases and J by 3 bases, with 6 bases between them. Germline assignment: CDR1 MNHEY and CDR2 SVGEGT. The CDR3 sequence is 12 residues long. The CDR3, as DNA: TGTGCCAGCAGTGGCGGGACAGATACGCAGTATTTT. Translating gives CASSGGTDTQYF.

The genes are TRBV7-9 and TRBJ1-6, with D hard to call. Per germline, CDR1 SEHNR and CDR2 FQNEAQ (reference sequence). V lost 3 bases, J lost 10 bases, and 10 bases lay in between. The CDR3 has 13 residues. CDR3 sequence reads: CASSFDIKSPLHF. In DNA, the CDR3 is TGTGCCAGCAGCTTTGACATTAAGTCACCCCTCCACTTT.

The rearrangement links TRBV7-9 to TRBJ1-2; the D gene is possibly TRBD1 (6 bases). CDR3 length: 13 amino acids. Trimming shortened V by 4 bases and J by 4 bases, and 10 bases separated the two germline ends. CDR1 is SEHNR, CDR2 FQNEAQ, per germline (reference sequence). The CDR3 DNA sequence: TGTGCCAGCAGCTCAGGGGCCTTCTATGGCTACACCTTC. Its protein is CASSSGAFYGYTF. Full variable domain (outside the CDR3, taken from reference TRBV7-9 and TRBJ1-2): DTGVSQNPRHKITKRGQNVTFRCDPISEHNRLYWYRQTLGQGPEFLTYFQNEAQLEKSRLLSDRFSAERPKGSFSTLEIQRTEQGDSAMYLCASSSGAFYGYTFGSGTRLTVV.

This chain links TRBV3-1 (or the pseudogene TRBV3-2) with TRBJ1-3, with TRBD1 matching 7 bases. Trimming removed 4 bases from V and 4 bases from J; junction bases left unmatched: 10. The CDR3 runs 16 residues. Per the germline V gene, CDR1 is LGHDT and CDR2 is YNNKEL (reference sequence). The CDR3 region is CASSPTRGRVGNTIYF. The CDR3 region has the DNA TGTGCCAGCAGCCCGACAAGGGGGCGAGTAGGAAACACCATATATTTT.

J is TRBJ2-2 and V is TRBV7-9, with 10 positions matching TRBD1. This CDR3 spans 15 amino acids. The V gene end was trimmed by 11 bases and the J gene end by 2 bases; junction bases not matched to a gene: 8. The V gene's germline CDR1 is SEHNR and CDR2 FQNEAQ (reference sequence). CDR3 sequence (DNA): TGTGCCTATGGGACAGGGGCCGTAAACACCGGGGAGCTGTTTTTT. Protein sequence: CAYGTGAVNTGELFF.

This chain links TRBV2 with TRBJ1-5; 7 bases fit TRBD1. Germline lookup yields CDR1 SNHLY and CDR2 FYNNEI. J was trimmed by 4 bases and V by 6 bases; bases with no gene match: 3. The CDR3 sequence is 13 residues long. In nucleotides, the CDR3 is TGTGCCAGCAGCAGGACAGGAAATCAGCCCCAGCATTTT. Protein: CASSRTGNQPQHF.

The V call is TRBV6-5, the J call TRBJ1-2, with D hard to call. V shed 5 bases and J shed 4 bases, with 14 bases lying between them. CDR1 and CDR2 from the germline V gene are MNHEY and SVGAGI. The CDR3 totals 14 residues. CDR3 loop: CASSTQTSRYGYTF. The CDR3 DNA reads as TGTGCCAGCAGTACTCAGACTTCCCGCTATGGCTACACCTTC.

This chain uses TRBV19 with TRBJ2-3; no clear D. From germline, CDR1 is LNHDA and CDR2 SQIVND (reference sequence). CDR3 length: 13 amino acids. The V and J ends lost 4 bases and 6 bases respectively, with 11 bases between them. The CDR3 DNA reads TGTGCCAGTAGTAAGTCTAGGCGGGATACGCAGTATTTT. It yields the protein CASSKSRRDTQYF.

This clone was seen a single time. The chain is built from TRBV11-3 and TRBJ2-1; D possibly corresponds to TRBD1 (6 bases). Trimming removed 5 bases from V and 8 bases from J, with 13 bases in between. This CDR3 contains 13 residues. CDR1 and CDR2 (germline): SGHNT, YENEEA. The CDR3 is CASSRRGGHEQFF. The CDR3 DNA reads as TGTGCCAGCAGCCGCAGGGGTGGTCATGAGCAGTTCTTC.

The chain is built from TRBV28 and TRBJ1-3; D not certain. This CDR3 comprises 12 residues. Germline CDR1 reads MDHEN; CDR2 reads SYDVKM. V shed 8 bases and J shed 9 bases, with 14 bases lying between them. The DNA for the CDR3 is TGTGCCAGCTCTATTCGCCGTGCCACCATATATTTT. Protein product: CASSIRRATIYF.

This sequence joins TRBV2 and TRBJ2-6, with 8 bases matching TRBD1. V shed 4 bases, J shed 4 bases, and the junction held 6 bases outside the gene matches. Germline assignment: CDR1 SNHLY and CDR2 FYNNEI. CDR3 length equals 16 residues. The CDR3, as DNA: TGTGCCAGCAGTGGTTCGACAGGGGCCGGGGCCAACGTCCTGACTTTC. Residues: CASSGSTGAGANVLTF.

This clone was counted only a few times. This chain joins TRBV7-3 and TRBJ2-1; a weak D match, TRBD2 (7 bases). Trimming removed 2 bases from V and 0 bases from J, with 17 bases in between. CDR3 length: 18 residues. Germline CDR1 and CDR2: SGHTA and FQGTGA. In nucleotides, the CDR3 is TGTGCCAGCAGCTTATCAACGGGAGGACAGAGCTCCTACAATGAGCAGTTCTTC. This encodes CASSLSTGGQSSYNEQFF.

This chain connects TRBV18 to TRBJ2-1; 15 bases line up with TRBD2. With V trimmed by 3 bases and J by 0 bases, 6 bases remained unmatched. The germline V gene encodes CDR1 KGHSH and CDR2 LQKENI. The CDR3 totals 19 residues. The CDR3 sequence: CASSPKGLAGGSSYNEQFF. CDR3 DNA sequence: TGTGCCAGCTCACCTAAGGGACTAGCGGGAGGTAGCTCCTACAATGAGCAGTTCTTC. Drawing the rest from reference TRBV18 and TRBJ2-1, the complete variable domain is NAGVMQNPRHLVRRRGQEARLRCSPMKGHSHVYWYRQLPEEGLKFMVYLQKENIIDESGMPKERFSAEFPKEGPSILRIQQVVRGDSAAYFCASSPKGLAGGSSYNEQFFGPGTRLTVL.

The J gene is TRBJ2-7, the V gene TRBV18; 13 nucleotides match TRBD2. Germline values: CDR1 KGHSH, CDR2 LQKENI. The CDR3 has 17 amino acids. The trim removed 6 bases at V and 4 bases at J, leaving 12 bases unmatched. CDR3 DNA sequence: TGTGCCAGCTCGCTAGGACTAGCGGGAGTTCGCTTTTACGAGCAGTACTTC. Amino acids: CASSLGLAGVRFYEQYF.

The V call is TRBV2, the J call TRBJ2-1; TRBD2 matches 13 bases. CDR1 is SNHLY, CDR2 FYNNEI, per germline. V gave up 4 bases and J gave up 5 bases; unmatched junction bases: 2. The CDR3 consists of 15 residues. The CDR3 sequence is CASSVLAGGNNEQFF. DNA of the CDR3: TGTGCCAGCAGTGTACTAGCGGGGGGGAACAATGAGCAGTTCTTC. The full variable domain, completed using reference TRBV2 and TRBJ2-1, is EPEVTQTPSHQVTQMGQEVILRCVPISNHLYFYWYRQILGQKVEFLVSFYNNEISEKSEIFDDQFSVERPDGSNFTLKIRSTKLEDSAMYFCASSVLAGGNNEQFFGPGTRLTVL.

The J gene is TRBJ2-3, the V gene TRBV5-1; 7 bases are a match to TRBD2. The germline V gene encodes CDR1 SGHRS and CDR2 YFSETQ. The V and J ends lost 4 bases and 2 bases, in that order; junction bases with no gene match: 4. The CDR3 loop spans 14 amino acids. The chain's CDR3 is CASSLSGLTDTQYF. The CDR3 DNA reads TGCGCCAGCAGCCTTAGCGGGCTCACAGATACGCAGTATTTT.

The chain couples TRBV9 to TRBJ2-1; 7 nucleotides match TRBD2. Germline V lookup: CDR1 SGDLS, CDR2 YYNGEE. The CDR3 has 17 amino acids. Losses at the gene ends were 0 bases for V and 8 bases for J; bases not matched to a gene: 14. In DNA form, the CDR3 reads TGTGCCAGCAGCGTAGCTGGCGGGAGAGGAGGTATGGATGAGCAGTTCTTC. Its protein is CASSVAGGRGGMDEQFF. The variable domain in full, completed from reference TRBV9 and TRBJ2-1, reads DSGVTQTPKHLITATGQRVTLRCSPRSGDLSVYWYQQSLDQGLQFLIQYYNGEERAKGNILERFSAQQFPDLHSELNLSSLELGDSALYFCASSVAGGRGGMDEQFFGPGTRLTVL.

The CDR3 DNA reads as TGTGCCAGCAGCAACATTCGACAGGGAGGTTACAGGGATGGCTACACCTTC. Amino acids: CASSNIRQGGYRDGYTF. The chain uses TRBV6-2 or TRBV6-3 and TRBJ1-2, with 7 bases identical to TRBD1. Germline V lookup: CDR1 MNHEY, CDR2 SVGEGT. The length of the CDR3 is 17 residues. The V segment lost 6 bases and the J segment 6 bases; nucleotides outside the gene matches: 19.

The rearrangement links TRBV7-9 to TRBJ1-2, with 9 bases matching TRBD1. CDR3 length equals 14 residues. The germline gives CDR1 SEHNR, CDR2 FQNEAQ (reference sequence). The junction had 5 bases not matched to a gene; V was cut back by 6 bases and J by 3 bases. The chain's CDR3 is CASRRTGDDYGYTF. The CDR3 bases are TGTGCCAGCAGACGGACAGGGGATGACTATGGCTACACCTTC.

The CDR3 DNA reads as TGTGCCAGCAGCTTCAGGGGCGGCCCATCTGGGGCCAACGTCCTGACTTTC. It specifies CASSFRGGPSGANVLTF. The genes are TRBV7-9 and TRBJ2-6; tentatively, D is TRBD1 (6 bases). This CDR3 region has 17 residues. The germline V and J ends were trimmed by 3 bases and 1 base, with 13 bases remaining between them. Germline CDR1 is SEHNR and CDR2 is FQNEAQ (reference sequence).

The V call is TRBV29-1, the J call TRBJ1-2, with a tentative D call TRBD1 (6 bases). The CDR3 extends over 12 amino acids. Germline-derived CDR1 and CDR2 are SQVTM and ANQGSEA. Trimming removed 7 bases at V and 4 bases at J, with 13 bases between. DNA of the CDR3: TGCAGCGCTCTAGACAGGCCCTATGGCTACACCTTC. Amino acid sequence: CSALDRPYGYTF.

This chain connects TRBV19 to TRBJ2-3; 10 bases match TRBD2. CDR1 is LNHDA and CDR2 is SQIVND in the germline V gene (reference sequence). V shed 8 bases, J shed 0 bases, and the junction held 2 bases outside the gene matches. This CDR3 has 14 residues. This CDR3 reads CASSTSGSTDTQYF. CDR3 DNA sequence: TGTGCCAGTTCGACTAGCGGGAGCACAGATACGCAGTATTTT. Combining the CDR3 with reference TRBV19 and TRBJ2-3 gives the whole variable domain DGGITQSPKYLFRKEGQNVTLSCEQNLNHDAMYWYRQDPGQGLRLIYYSQIVNDFQKGDIAEGYSVSREKKESFPLTVTSAQKNPTAFYLCASSTSGSTDTQYFGPGTRLTVL.

V is TRBV7-2 and J is TRBJ1-3, with 9 positions matching TRBD1. V shed 4 bases and J 4 bases; nucleotides not matched to a gene: 5. Germline lookup yields CDR1 SGHTA and CDR2 FQGNSA. The CDR3 runs 15 residues. Here the CDR3 reads CASSSGQGRGNTIYF. CDR3 bases: TGTGCCAGCAGCTCAGGACAGGGGAGAGGAAACACCATATATTTT.

The rearrangement links TRBV27 to TRBJ1-2; tentative D call: TRBD1 (5 bases). This CDR3 has 15 residues. Germline loops: CDR1 MNHEY, CDR2 SMNVEV (reference sequence). V was shortened by 8 bases and J by 1 base, with 17 bases between the two germline ends. The CDR3 DNA is TGTGCCAGCGCCCGGGACTCCACACGTAACTATGGCTACACCTTC. Amino acid sequence: CASARDSTRNYGYTF.